This T cell receptor beta chain appears in the sequencing data of a study of response to subunit inactivated influenza vaccine. TCRdb reprocessed the RT-PCR reads via MiXCR and lists one record per CDR3 protein. The sample has under 550,000 distinct CDR3 sequences, around 8% seen once. The source is a man aged 45 to 70 who received an inactivated influenza vaccine. Sample: PBMCs from blood, taken around 2 years after vaccination.

DNA for the CDR3: TGTGCCAGCACCCTCGGGGGGACCCAGTACTTC. It yields the protein CASTLGGTQYF. This chain uses TRBV6-5 with TRBJ2-5; tentatively, D is TRBD2 (6 bases). This CDR3 region has 11 residues. V was trimmed by 7 bases and J by 7 bases, leaving 10 bases between them. The V gene's germline CDR1 is MNHEY and CDR2 SVGAGI.